The sequence of this TCR beta chain was determined in a study of T cell responses to AZD1222 COVID-19 vaccine. The study, taken as a whole, reports: Among vaccine-associated CD4 TCRs, coverage spanned spike, with dominance at 160-218 and 743-854.

The CDR3 is made up of 16 amino acids. Germline V gene sequence: CDR1 LNHNV, CDR2 YYDKDF (reference sequence). Deletions cut 0 bases from V and 5 bases from J, with 13 bases between. TCRdb keeps only in-frame clones here, not all; method: immunoSEQ multiplex PCR. The data contain 95,000 to 150,000 clones, approximately 92% of them singletons. On this clone: No antigen is known for it.

This TCR was sampled from an adult who received the AZD1222 COVID-19 vaccine. The source material was peripheral blood, sampled 28 days after the second AZD1222 dose. This chain uses TRBV15 with TRBJ1-4; weak D call: TRBD1 (5 bases). The chain's CDR3 is CATSRDHGATNEKLFF. The CDR3 DNA follows: TGTGCCACCAGCAGAGATCATGGGGCCACGAATGAAAAACTGTTTTTT.